This entry describes one T cell receptor (beta chain). It has no known antigen specificity. No base quality information exists; no much larger clone differs at one position. Other DNA sequences in this specimen translate into the identical CDR3. The sample comes from a study of cytomegalovirus exposure and HLA in healthy donors (dated by TCRdb to about 2017). About the study as a whole: According to an earlier analysis of a few hundred of the donors, about 179 million T cells yielded 117 million unique TCR beta sequences and about 300 Gb of sequence data. Roughly 300 gigabases of sequencing data and about 92 million unique TCR sequences made up an early release that covered over 550 HLA-typed donors. Of the roughly 390 genotyped donors, approximately 80% fell in the genetic ancestry cluster associated with self-reported Caucasian donors. The study was designed to test whether signatures of past pathogen exposure could be identified by cataloging public T cell receptors. The T cell repertoires of 670 or so subjects were profiled by immunosequencing and related to cytomegalovirus serostatus. Along with the roughly 670-subject first cohort, a separate validation cohort of 120 different subjects was used. To predict cytomegalovirus infection status, the study brought together high-throughput TCR immunosequencing, statistical association of individual TCRs with disease status, and machine learning. A later analysis re-examined previously published TCR beta repertoires from about 700 donors and added high-resolution HLA genotyping to investigate patterns of TCR occurrence. Rather than using new phenotypic data, the later analysis identified candidate immune exposures from TCR beta sequences and from how often those sequences occurred across donors. To decide whether each TCR beta V gene segment behaved as functional or pseudogenic, an earlier analysis of some 540 of the donors relied on high-throughput TCR beta sequencing. Alongside the repertoire data, information on donor age, sex, ethnicity and CMV serostatus was compiled. A later genetic analysis used genome-wide SNP genotypes for about 55% of the 666 donors, treating that subset as a discovery cohort. All discovery cohort repertoires had been generated on a single sequencing platform. Class I and class II HLA loci were covered by the typing at four-digit resolution. Typing coverage differed by locus: A, B, C, DRB1 and DQB1 were typed in roughly 620-640 donors, DQA1 in about 560, DPA1 in 600 to 610, and DPB1 in about 450. Five DR-DQ haplotypes were handled as single units for association and clustering because linkage in the cohort was strong. Among over 350 genotyped donors of the cohort, an average of about 240,000 unique TCR beta nucleotide sequences were sequenced per donor, roughly 20% of them non-productive.

The paper's findings and limits, for the study overall: The cohort was sequenced for TCR beta chains only, and without alpha or paired-chain data the features that could be detected were limited. Roughly uniform sequencing depth across donors was assumed in presence/absence analyses, although this assumption may not hold. The authors suggested that the approach could potentially be generalized to other disease states and immunological phenotypes. The only immune exposure information available for the cohort was CMV serostatus. Over 15 rarely observed V segments, including chromosome 9 orphons, were excluded from the earlier analysis of several hundred of the donors because counts were too low. The 87-base-pair reads could not distinguish some IMGT-functional V segments, including TRBV6-2 and TRBV6-3, so those segments were excluded. A further reported finding was that TCR beta sequences accurately predicted the HLA-A and HLA-B alleles for most subjects in the first cohort. An association between a missense DCLRE1C variant and V-gene and J-gene trimming of TCR beta chains was found in a later genetic analysis and replicated in an independent cohort. Most TCR sequences were seen in very few donors, while some public TCRs were found in many individuals. A cluster of highly shared sequence variants was judged likely to be a technical artifact of the sequencing pipeline. The study listed 164 TCR beta chains as associated with cytomegalovirus. Specific HLA alleles were associated with 15,000 to 20,000 TCR beta sequences at a false discovery rate of 0.05 in a later analysis. HLA typing was unavailable for some donors at each locus, so association tests used only the typed subset. A later analysis found that TCR association rates varied across HLA loci, with DRB1 alleles showing the most associated TCRs and HLA-C alleles the fewest. According to a later genetic analysis, donors in an Asian-associated ancestry cluster had fewer N-insertions in productive TCRs than the approximately 700-donor mean. Most CMV-associated TCR beta chains appeared to be HLA-restricted in a later analysis, and the HLA associations seemed to be driven largely by CMV exposure. A later analysis found that HLA-associated TCR beta chains were more clonally expanded and had lower generation probabilities than equally common non-associated chains. The classifier was reported to diagnose cytomegalovirus status with high specificity and sensitivity in both the original cohort and the validation cohort. Assigning TCR associations to individual alleles was difficult when HLA alleles, especially DR and DQ, strongly co-occurred. In an earlier analysis of approximately 600 of the donors, most TCR beta V segments were observed in productive rearrangements about 87% or about 30% of the time, broadly matching IMGT annotations. A few of the identified cytomegalovirus-associated TCR beta chains were confirmed in vitro to be specific for cytomegalovirus antigens. A later analysis reported that several top co-occurrence clusters appeared linked to parvovirus B19, influenza, CMV and Epstein-Barr virus. Linkage disequilibrium might explain the correlated functional status among segregating V segments, but an unknown experimental factor could not be excluded.

In total, approximately 700 healthy bone marrow donors made up the cohort. Cohort members were all nominally healthy when sampled, although unrecorded immune exposures were likely present. The donor was CMV seronegative and was included in the group of about 400 seronegative cohort members. A peripheral blood sample was collected from each donor, and TCR beta sequencing was performed on peripheral blood mononuclear cells. Genomic DNA extraction from the blood cell samples was performed with the Qiagen DNeasy Blood Extraction Kit. The CDR3 numbers 15 residues from cysteine through phenylalanine. Kept here is only the CDR3 DNA, which spans 45 bases and is read in frame from base 1. Via the germline V gene, CDR1 is MGHRA and CDR2 YSYEKL. V gives up 1 base and J gives up 0 bases, and the segment between their germline ends measures 9 bases. The library was prepared using the immunoSEQ multiplex PCR assay. For the multiplex PCR, a mixture combining 60 forward primers for TCR Vbeta segments and 13 reverse primers for TCR Jbeta segments was used. Amplification of the CDR3 region of rearranged TCR beta genes was performed with a multiplex PCR assay on genomic DNA. The amplified TCR beta libraries were sequenced on the Illumina HiSeq System as 87-base-pair reads. In the paper's pipeline: A later analysis counted 75 million to 100 million unique TCR beta chains across the 600 to 850 repertoires, and some 12 million of these chains were shared by at least two donors. Raw reads were error-corrected and collapsed into unique sequences with a nearest-neighbor algorithm that merged closely related sequences to remove PCR and sequencing errors. Alignment of CDR3 sequences to IMGT reference sequences was used to assign V, D and J gene segments. For a sequence to be retained, at least a six-nucleotide match to both a V gene segment and a J gene segment was required. A rearrangement was called productive if the CDR3 had no stop codons and remained in frame with V and J, and every other rearrangement was called non-productive. CDR3 was defined by IMGT convention, running from the second conserved V-encoded cysteine to the conserved J-encoded phenylalanine. Sequences without an unambiguous match to a single V gene segment were excluded from the earlier analysis of over 500 of the donors. In an earlier analysis of about 590 of the donors, a V segment was called functional when productive rearrangements were above 56.7%, and segregating when the standard deviation between donors exceeded 5%. A statistical classification framework was built to diagnose cytomegalovirus status from the catalog of TCR beta chain sequences. V and J gene assignment, in a later analysis, came from comparing TCR nucleotide sequences with IMGT/GENE-DB human TR gene sequences. A later analysis assigned CDR3 sequences and most-parsimonious VDJ recombination scenarios with the TCRdist pipeline. In a later analysis, every TCR beta chain was defined by the combination of its CDR3 amino acid sequence and its V-gene family, and reads without a unique V-gene family were dropped. In a later analysis, 500 to 700 highly shared, low-generation-probability nucleotide sequences were removed to address suspected cross-contamination and a sequencing artifact. In a later analysis, a clonal expansion index was calculated for each public chain from normalized within-repertoire ranks of inferred template counts. A later analysis computed generation probabilities with a VDJ recombination model fitted to out-of-frame rearrangements, and checked the results against IGoR. In a later analysis, hypergeometric tests were used to score TCR-TCR, TCR-HLA and TCR-CMV co-occurrence, with a repertoire-size bias correction applied to TCR pairs. In a later analysis, false discovery rates were estimated by permuting HLA or CMV assignments 20 times. In a later analysis, co-occurring TCRs were grouped using DBSCAN, with TCRdist sequence similarity added in when clustering inside HLA-allele-positive subsets. Repertoires with fewer than 30,000 or more than 120,000 public chains were left out of co-occurrence clustering, as were five repertoires with anomalous nucleotide sharing. The clones in this table, taken by TCRdb from immuneACCESS, are in-frame only. Not every clone is retained; where verified, under half of the shortfall comes from an unresolved V gene, and the cause of the rest is unknown. V and J calls and clone size are copied from that table; D and trimming were computed from the DNA. The sample contains tens of thousands of clones, around 80% of them found a single time. The ten largest clonotypes hold less than 3.5% of the sample.

This receptor was identified in a young woman in good health and CMV-seronegative. Sequencing input: PBMCs. The rearranged chain carries TRBV4-1 and TRBJ1-2; the D gene is perhaps TRBD1, from 5 matching bases. The CDR3 here reads CASSQGGHPNYGYTF. Read as DNA, the sequence is TGCGCCAGCAGCCAAGGAGGACATCCTAACTATGGCTACACCTTC.